This T cell receptor beta chain was found in a study of cytomegalovirus exposure and HLA in healthy donors. General study results and limits: Listed as cytomegalovirus-associated were more than 150 TCR beta chains. The authors confirmed in vitro that a few CMV-associated chains were specific for CMV antigens.

Trimming removed 6 bases from V and 6 bases from J; junction bases left unmatched: 6. The germline CDR1 and CDR2 sequences are MDHEN and SYDVKM. The CDR3 is made up of 14 amino acids. With respect to this clone: Its antigen is as yet unknown.

The PCR had 60 Vbeta and 13 Jbeta primers. The data were produced by immunoSEQ multiplex PCR, yet TCRdb's version contains in-frame clones alone and is incomplete. The data contain around 95,000 clones, approximately 72% of them singletons. The J gene is TRBJ1-4, the V gene TRBV28, with 8 bases that match TRBD1. The sequencing input was PBMCs. This TCR came from a woman aged 40 to 55 in good health and CMV-seropositive. The CDR3 protein is CASRGTGDHEKLFF. The CDR3 nucleotides are TGTGCCAGCAGAGGGACAGGTGATCATGAAAAACTGTTTTTT.